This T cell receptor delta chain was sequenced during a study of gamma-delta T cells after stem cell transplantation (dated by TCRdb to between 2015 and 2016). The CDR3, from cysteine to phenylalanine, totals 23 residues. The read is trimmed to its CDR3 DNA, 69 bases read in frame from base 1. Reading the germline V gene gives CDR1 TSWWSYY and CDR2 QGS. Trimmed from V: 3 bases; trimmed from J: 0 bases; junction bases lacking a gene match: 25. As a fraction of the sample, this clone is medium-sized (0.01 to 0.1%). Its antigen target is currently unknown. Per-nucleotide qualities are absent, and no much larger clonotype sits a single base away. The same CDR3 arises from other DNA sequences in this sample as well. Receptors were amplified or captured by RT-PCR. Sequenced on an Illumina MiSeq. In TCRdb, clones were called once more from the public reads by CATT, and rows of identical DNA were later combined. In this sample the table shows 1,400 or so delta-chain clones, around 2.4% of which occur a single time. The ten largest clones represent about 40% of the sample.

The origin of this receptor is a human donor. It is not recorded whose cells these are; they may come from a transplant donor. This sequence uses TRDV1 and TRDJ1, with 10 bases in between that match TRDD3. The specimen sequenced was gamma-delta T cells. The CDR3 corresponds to CALGESFGPLPVLGDPYTDKLIF. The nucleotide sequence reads TGTGCTCTTGGGGAGTCCTTCGGGCCGTTACCGGTACTGGGGGATCCGTACACCGATAAACTCATCTTT.